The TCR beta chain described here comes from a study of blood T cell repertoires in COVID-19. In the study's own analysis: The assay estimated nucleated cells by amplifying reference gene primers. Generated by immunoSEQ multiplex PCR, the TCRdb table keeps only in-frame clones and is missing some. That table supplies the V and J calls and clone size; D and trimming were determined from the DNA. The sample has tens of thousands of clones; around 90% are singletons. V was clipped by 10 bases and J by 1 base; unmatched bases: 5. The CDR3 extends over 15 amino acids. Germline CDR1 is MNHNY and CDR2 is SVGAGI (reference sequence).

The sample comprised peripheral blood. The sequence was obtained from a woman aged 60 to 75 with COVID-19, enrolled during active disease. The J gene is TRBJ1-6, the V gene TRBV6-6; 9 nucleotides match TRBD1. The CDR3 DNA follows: TGTGCCACCCGACAGGGGGAATCCTATAATTCACCCCTCCACTTT. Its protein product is CATRQGESYNSPLHF.